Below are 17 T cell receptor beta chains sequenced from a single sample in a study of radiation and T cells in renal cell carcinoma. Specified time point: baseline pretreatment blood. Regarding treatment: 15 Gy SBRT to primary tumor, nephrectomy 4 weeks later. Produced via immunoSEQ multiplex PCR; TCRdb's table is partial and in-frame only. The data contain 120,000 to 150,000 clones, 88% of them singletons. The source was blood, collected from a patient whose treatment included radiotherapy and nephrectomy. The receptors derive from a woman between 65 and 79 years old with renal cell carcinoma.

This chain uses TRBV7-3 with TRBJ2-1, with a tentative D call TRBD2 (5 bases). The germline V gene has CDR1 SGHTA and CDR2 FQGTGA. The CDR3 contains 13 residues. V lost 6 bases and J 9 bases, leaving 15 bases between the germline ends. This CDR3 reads CASREPSSSEQFF. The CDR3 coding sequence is TGTGCCAGCAGAGAACCTTCTAGCAGTGAGCAGTTCTTC.

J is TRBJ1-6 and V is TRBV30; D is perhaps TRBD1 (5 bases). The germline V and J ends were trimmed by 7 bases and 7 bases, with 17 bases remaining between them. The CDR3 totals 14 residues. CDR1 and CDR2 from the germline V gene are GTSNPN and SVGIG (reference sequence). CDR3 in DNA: TGTGCCTCCCGACAAGGGACCCAAAATTCACCCCTCCACTTT. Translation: CASRQGTQNSPLHF.

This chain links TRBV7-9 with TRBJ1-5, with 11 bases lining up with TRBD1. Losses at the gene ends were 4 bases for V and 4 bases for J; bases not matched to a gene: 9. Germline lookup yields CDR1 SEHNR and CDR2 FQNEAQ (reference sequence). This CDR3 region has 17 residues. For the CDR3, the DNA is TGTGCCAGCAGCTCCGGACAGGGGGCTCCTCGGAATCAGCCCCAGCATTTT. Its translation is CASSSGQGAPRNQPQHF.

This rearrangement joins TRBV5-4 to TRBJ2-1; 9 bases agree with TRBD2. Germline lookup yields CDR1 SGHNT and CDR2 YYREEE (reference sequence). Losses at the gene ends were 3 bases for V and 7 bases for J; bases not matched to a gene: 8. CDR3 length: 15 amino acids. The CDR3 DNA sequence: TGTGCCAGCAGCTATGGCGGGGGGGCTTGGAATGAGCAGTTCTTC. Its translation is CASSYGGGAWNEQFF.

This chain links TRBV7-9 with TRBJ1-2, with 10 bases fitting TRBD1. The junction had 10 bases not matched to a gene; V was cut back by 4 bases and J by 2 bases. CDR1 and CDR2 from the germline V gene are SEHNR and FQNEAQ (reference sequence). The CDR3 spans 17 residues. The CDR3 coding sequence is TGTGCCAGCAGCTCCTTCTTAATGGGACAGGGGAACTATGGCTACACCTTC. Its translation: CASSSFLMGQGNYGYTF.

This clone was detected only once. The CDR3 sequence: CASSGGTGNTEAFF. The DNA of the CDR3 is TGTGCCAGCAGCGGGGGGACGGGGAACACTGAAGCTTTCTTT. The V call is TRBV9, the J call TRBJ1-1, with D tentatively TRBD1 (5 bases). The germline CDR1 and CDR2 sequences are SGDLS and YYNGEE. The length of the CDR3 is 14 residues. V was clipped by 3 bases and J by 1 base, with 10 bases between them.

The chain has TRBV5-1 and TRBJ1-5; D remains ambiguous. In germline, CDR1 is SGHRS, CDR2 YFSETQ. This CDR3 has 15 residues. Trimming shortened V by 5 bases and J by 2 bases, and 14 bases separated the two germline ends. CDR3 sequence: CASRMDAGGNQPQHF. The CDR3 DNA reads TGCGCCAGCAGAATGGACGCTGGGGGCAATCAGCCCCAGCATTTT.

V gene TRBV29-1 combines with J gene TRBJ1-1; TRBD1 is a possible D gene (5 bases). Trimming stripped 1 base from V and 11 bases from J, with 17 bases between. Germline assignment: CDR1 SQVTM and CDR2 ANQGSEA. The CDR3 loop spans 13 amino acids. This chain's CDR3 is CSVEGGTLGSAFF. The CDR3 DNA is TGCAGCGTTGAAGGTGGGACTCTAGGATCTGCTTTCTTT.

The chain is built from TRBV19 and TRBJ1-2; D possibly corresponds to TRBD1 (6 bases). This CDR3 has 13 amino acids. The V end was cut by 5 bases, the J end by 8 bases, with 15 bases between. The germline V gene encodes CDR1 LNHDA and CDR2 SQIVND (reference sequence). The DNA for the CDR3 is TGTGCCAGTAGTTTCCGGACAGCTAAGGGCTACACCTTC. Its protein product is CASSFRTAKGYTF.

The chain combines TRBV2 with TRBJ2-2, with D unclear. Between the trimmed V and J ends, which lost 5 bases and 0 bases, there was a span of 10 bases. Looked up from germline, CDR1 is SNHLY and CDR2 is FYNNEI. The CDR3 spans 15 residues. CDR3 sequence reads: CASSSRQPNTGELFF. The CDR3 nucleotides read TGTGCCAGCAGTTCCCGGCAGCCGAACACCGGGGAGCTGTTTTTT.

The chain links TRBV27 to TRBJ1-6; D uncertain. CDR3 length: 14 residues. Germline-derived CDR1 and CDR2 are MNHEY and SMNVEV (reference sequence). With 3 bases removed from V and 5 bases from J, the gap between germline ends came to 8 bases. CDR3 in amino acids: CASSFARNNSPLHF. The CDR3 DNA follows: TGTGCCAGCAGTTTTGCCAGAAATAATTCACCCCTCCACTTT.

The CDR3 loop reads CAWSASGKAFF. The DNA of the CDR3 is TGTGCCTGGAGTGCCTCAGGGAAAGCTTTCTTT. V gene TRBV30 combines with J gene TRBJ1-1; tentative D call: TRBD1 (5 bases). Germline CDR1 reads GTSNPN; CDR2 reads SVGIG (reference sequence). V was cut by 1 base and J by 9 bases, with 9 bases left in between. The CDR3 extends over 11 amino acids.

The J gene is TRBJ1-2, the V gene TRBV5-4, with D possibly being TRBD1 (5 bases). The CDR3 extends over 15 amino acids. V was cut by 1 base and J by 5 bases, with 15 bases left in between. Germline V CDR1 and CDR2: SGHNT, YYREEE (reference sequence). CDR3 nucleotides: TGTGCCAGCAGCTTGCCCCCTGAGGGGCGTTATGGCTACACCTTC. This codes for CASSLPPEGRYGYTF.

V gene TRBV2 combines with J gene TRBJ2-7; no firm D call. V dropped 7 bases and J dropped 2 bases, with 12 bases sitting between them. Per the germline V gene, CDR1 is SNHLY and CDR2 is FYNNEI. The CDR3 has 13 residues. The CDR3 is CASKRSSPYEQYF. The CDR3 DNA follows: TGTGCCAGCAAGAGGTCGTCCCCCTACGAGCAGTACTTC.

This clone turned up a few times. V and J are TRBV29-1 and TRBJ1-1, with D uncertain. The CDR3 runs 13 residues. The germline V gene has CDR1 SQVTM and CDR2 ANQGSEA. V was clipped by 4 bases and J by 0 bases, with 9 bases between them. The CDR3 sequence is CSVASRMNTEAFF. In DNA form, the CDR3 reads TGCAGCGTTGCCTCACGCATGAACACTGAAGCTTTCTTT.

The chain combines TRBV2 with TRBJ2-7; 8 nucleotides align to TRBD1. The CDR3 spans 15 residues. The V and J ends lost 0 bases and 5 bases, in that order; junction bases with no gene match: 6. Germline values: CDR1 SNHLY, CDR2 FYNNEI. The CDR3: CASSEATARGHEQYF. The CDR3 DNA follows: TGTGCCAGCAGTGAAGCGACGGCCAGGGGGCACGAGCAGTACTTC.

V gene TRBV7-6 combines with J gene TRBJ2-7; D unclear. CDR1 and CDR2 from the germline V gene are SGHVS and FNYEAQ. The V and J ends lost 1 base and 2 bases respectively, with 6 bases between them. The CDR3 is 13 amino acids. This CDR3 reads CASSLGGTYEQYF. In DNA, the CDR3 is TGTGCCAGCAGCTTAGGAGGTACCTACGAGCAGTACTTC.